This T cell receptor (beta chain) is from a study of cytotoxic CD8 clonotypes in ibrutinib-treated CLL. Measured with immunoSEQ multiplex PCR; TCRdb has only the in-frame clones, and not every one. The sample lists over 70,000 clones, 70% to 80% occurring once. The clonotype comes from a human donor with chronic lymphocytic leukemia. The sample in question was PBMCs, obtained after 12 months of ibrutinib treatment.

CDR3 DNA sequence: TGTGCCAGCAGCTTAGTAGTTCGATTCGCGGACTCCGGAAACACCATATATTTT. Amino acids: CASSLVVRFADSGNTIYF. J is TRBJ1-3 and V is TRBV7-2, with unresolved D. Trimming removed 1 base from V and 4 bases from J, with 20 bases in between. Per germline, CDR1 SGHTA and CDR2 FQGNSA. This CDR3 has 18 amino acids.